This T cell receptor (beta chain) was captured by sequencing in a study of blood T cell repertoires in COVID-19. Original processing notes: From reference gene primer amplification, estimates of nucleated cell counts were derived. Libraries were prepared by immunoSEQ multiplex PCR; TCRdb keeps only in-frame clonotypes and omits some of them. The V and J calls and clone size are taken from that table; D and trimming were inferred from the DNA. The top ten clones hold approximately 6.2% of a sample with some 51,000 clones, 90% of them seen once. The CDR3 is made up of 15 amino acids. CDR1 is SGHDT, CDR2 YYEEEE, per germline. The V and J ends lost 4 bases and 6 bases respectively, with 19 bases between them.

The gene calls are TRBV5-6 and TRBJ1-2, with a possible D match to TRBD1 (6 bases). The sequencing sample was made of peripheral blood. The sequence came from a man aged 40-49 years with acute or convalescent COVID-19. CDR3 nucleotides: TGTGCCAGCAGCCGGCCCTGGGGAGCAGGGGATGGCTACACCTTC. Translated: CASSRPWGAGDGYTF.